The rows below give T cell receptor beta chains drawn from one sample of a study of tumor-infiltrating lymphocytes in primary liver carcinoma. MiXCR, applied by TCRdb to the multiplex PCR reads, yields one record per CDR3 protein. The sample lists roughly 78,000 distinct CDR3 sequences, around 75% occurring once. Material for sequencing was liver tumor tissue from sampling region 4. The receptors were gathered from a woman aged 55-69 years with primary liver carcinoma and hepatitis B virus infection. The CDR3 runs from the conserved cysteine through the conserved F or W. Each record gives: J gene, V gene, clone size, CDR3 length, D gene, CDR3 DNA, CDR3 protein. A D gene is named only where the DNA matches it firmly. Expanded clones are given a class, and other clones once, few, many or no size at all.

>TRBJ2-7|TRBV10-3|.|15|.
TGTGCCATCAGTGAGTCGTACAGGGGACTCTACGAGCAGTACTTC
CAISESYRGLYEQYF
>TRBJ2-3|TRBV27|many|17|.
TGTGCCAGCAGTTTATCAGTCCGGGAGTCTCACACAGATACGCAGTATTTT
CASSLSVRESHTDTQYF
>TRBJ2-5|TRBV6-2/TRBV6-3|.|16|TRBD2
TGTGCCAGCAGTTACATGAGCGGGAGGGCCGGAGAGATCCAGTACTTC
CASSYMSGRAGEIQYF
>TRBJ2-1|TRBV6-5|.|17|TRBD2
TGTGCCAGCAGTTCTCCCGGACTAGCGGGAATAGGTAATGAGCAGTTCTTC
CASSSPGLAGIGNEQFF
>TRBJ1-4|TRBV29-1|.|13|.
TGCAGCGGTATGACATGGGGTAATGAAAGACTGTTTTTT
CSGMTWGNERLFF
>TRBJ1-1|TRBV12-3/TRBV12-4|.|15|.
TGTGCCAGCAGTTTAATGGGACGGGGGAATACTGAAGCTTTCTTT
CASSLMGRGNTEAFF
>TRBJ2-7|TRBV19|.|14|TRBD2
TGTGCCAGTAGTATTGGCGGGGGGTTCCCCGAGCAGTACTTC
CASSIGGGFPEQYF
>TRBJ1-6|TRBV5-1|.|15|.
TGCGCCAGCAGCCGATGGACCAGGGATAATTCACTCCTCCTCTTT
CASSRWTRDNSLLLF
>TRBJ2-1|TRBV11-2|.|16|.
TGTGCCAGCAGTCCCGAGCTAGCAGGTGATTACAATGAGCAGTTCTTC
CASSPELAGDYNEQFF
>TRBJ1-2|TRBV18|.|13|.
TGTGCCAGCTCACTTAACCGGTACACCCTTATCGCCTTC
CASSLNRYTLIAF
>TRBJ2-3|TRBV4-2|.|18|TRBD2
TGTGCCAGCTGTCAATTAGGGCTAGCGGCAGCCAGCACAGATACGCAGTATTTT
CASCQLGLAAASTDTQYF
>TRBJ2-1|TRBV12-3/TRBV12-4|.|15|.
TGTGCCAGCAGTTGGTTAGGGGCGGGATACGATGAGCGGTTCTTC
CASSWLGAGYDERFF
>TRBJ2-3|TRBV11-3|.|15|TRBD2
TGTGCCAGCGGCTTAGAGGCGGGAGGACCAGATACGCAGTACTTT
CASGLEAGGPDTQYF
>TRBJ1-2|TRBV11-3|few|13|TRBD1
TGCGCCAACAGCTTAACAGGGGACTATGGCTACACCTTC
CANSLTGDYGYTF
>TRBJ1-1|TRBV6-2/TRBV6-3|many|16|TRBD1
TGTGCCAGCAGAAGATTATGGGGACAGCAGAACACTGAAGCTTTCTTT
CASRRLWGQQNTEAFF
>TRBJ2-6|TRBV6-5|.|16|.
TGTGCCGCGGCAGGGGGGGAAATTAGCGGGGCCAACGTCCTGACTTTC
CAAAGGEISGANVLTF
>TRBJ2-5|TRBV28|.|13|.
TGTGCCAGCAGTTTCCGAGTTCAAGAGACCCAGTACTTC
CASSFRVQETQYF
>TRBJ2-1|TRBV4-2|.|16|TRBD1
TGTGCCAGCAGCCCGAACGACAGGGATAGTGGCAATGCGCAGTGCTTC
CASSPNDRDSGNAQCF
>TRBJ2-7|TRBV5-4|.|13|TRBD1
TGTGCCAGCAGCTTACAGGGGCTGGACGAGCAGTACTTC
CASSLQGLDEQYF
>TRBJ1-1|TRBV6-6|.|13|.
TGTGCCAGCATTATGCAGGGACTAACTGAAGCTTTCTTT
CASIMQGLTEAFF
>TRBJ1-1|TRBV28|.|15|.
TGTGCCAGCAGTTCCCCCCCCTCGTCGAGGACTGAAGCTATCTTT
CASSSPPSSRTEAIF
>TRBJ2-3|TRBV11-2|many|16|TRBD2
TGTGCCAGCAGCTCCCCGGGACTAGCGGGAGTGGATACGCAGTATTTT
CASSSPGLAGVDTQYF
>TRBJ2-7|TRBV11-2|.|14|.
TGTGCCAGCAGCTTGACTGGAGGGAGCTACGAGCAGTACTTC
CASSLTGGSYEQYF
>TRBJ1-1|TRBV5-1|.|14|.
TGCGCCAGCAGCTTTACGGACCCGATCACTGAAGCCTTCTTT
CASSFTDPITEAFF
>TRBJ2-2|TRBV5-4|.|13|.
TGTGCCAGCAGCTTCCCTAACACCGGGAGGCTGTTTTTT
CASSFPNTGRLFF
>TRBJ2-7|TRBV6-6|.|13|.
TGTGCCAGCAGCCGTAGACAGGGGAGGGAGCAGTACTTT
CASSRRQGREQYF
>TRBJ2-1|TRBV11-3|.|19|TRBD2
TGTGCCAGGAGCGCCGGACAGAGGGGACCAGCGGGAGGATTCAATGAGCAGTTCTTC
CARSAGQRGPAGGFNEQFF
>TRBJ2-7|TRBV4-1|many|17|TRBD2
TGCGCCAGCAGCCGGTTACTAGCGGGGGTTTCTTCCTACGAGCAGTACTTC
CASSRLLAGVSSYEQYF
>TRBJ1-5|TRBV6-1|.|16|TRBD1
TGTGCCAGCGGGGACAGGGGCCTCTATAGCAATCAGCCCCAACACTTT
CASGDRGLYSNQPQHF
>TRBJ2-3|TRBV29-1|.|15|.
TGCAGCGTTGAATCAGGAGTAGGACATACAGATACGCAGTATTTT
CSVESGVGHTDTQYF
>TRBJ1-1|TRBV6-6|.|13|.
TGTGCCAGCAGCCTACAGGGACTCACCGAAGCTCTCTTT
CASSLQGLTEALF
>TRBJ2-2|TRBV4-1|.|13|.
TGCACCAGCAGCCTCCCCCCACCCCGGGAGCTGTTCTTT
CTSSLPPPRELFF
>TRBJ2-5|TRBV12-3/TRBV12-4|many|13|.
TGTGCCAGCAGTCAGGGAGCCCAAGAGACCCAGTACTTC
CASSQGAQETQYF
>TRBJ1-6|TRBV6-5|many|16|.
TGTGCCAGCAGTTACTCTTTTTCGGGGGCGGGTTCACCCCTCCACTTT
CASSYSFSGAGSPLHF
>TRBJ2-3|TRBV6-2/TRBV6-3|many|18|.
TGTGCCAGCAGTTACCGGGACTTACAAGCGTCCTTCACAGATACGCAGTATTTT
CASSYRDLQASFTDTQYF
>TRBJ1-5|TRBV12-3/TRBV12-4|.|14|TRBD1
TGTGCCAGCAGGCCTGACAGGGAGAATCAGTCCCAGCATTTC
CASRPDRENQSQHF
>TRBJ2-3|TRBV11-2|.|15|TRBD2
TGTGCCATCAGATCGGGACTAGCGGGACCAGATACGCAATATTTT
CAIRSGLAGPDTQYF
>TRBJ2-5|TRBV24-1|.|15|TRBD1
TGTGCCAGCGGGTTCACAGGGGTCGGTCAAGAGACCCAGTACTTC
CASGFTGVGQETQYF
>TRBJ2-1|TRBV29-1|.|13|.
TGCAGCGTTGCAGAAGCAACACGGAACGAGCAGTTCTTC
CSVAEATRNEQFF
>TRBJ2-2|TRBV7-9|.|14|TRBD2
TGTGTCAGCAGCTTAGCGGGAGGGACCGGGGAGCTGTTTTTT
CVSSLAGGTGELFF
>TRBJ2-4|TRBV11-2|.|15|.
TGTGCCAGCAGCTTGTGTGTGTCACTTGGGAACATTCAGTACTTC
CASSLCVSLGNIQYF
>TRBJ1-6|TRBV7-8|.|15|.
TGTGCCAGTAGCCCCCGGGACGGCGGTAATTCACCCCTCCACTTT
CASSPRDGGNSPLHF
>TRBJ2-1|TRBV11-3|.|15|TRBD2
TGTACCAGCAGCCAGACTAGCGAAGTTTATAATGAGCAGTTCTTC
CTSSQTSEVYNEQFF
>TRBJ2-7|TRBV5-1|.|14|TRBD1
TGCGCTAGCTGCTTGGACAGGTTGGACTACGAGCAGTACTTC
CASCLDRLDYEQYF